The rows below give T cell receptor beta chains drawn from one sample of a study of Graves' ophthalmopathy and Graves' hyperthyroidism. One entry per CDR3 protein results from TCRdb running MiXCR on the multiplex PCR reads. Found here are roughly 480,000 distinct CDR3 sequences, around an eighth of them singletons; the top ten hold 9.8%. Sequencing input: blood. These receptors were taken from a woman aged 25-40 years with Graves' ophthalmopathy. Both conserved end residues are trimmed from each CDR3. The order of the fields is clone size, V gene, CDR3 protein. The listing skips clone size in some rows; elsewhere it reads once, few, many or a size class.

many | TRBV7-2 | ASSLASGLASGNTIY
many | TRBV6-1 | ASSPRPGQGIHEQY
few | TRBV4-1 | ASSQEHRYTGELF
many | TRBV6-2/TRBV6-3 | ASARNTRELF
. | TRBV6-1 | ASVVFRGEAF
few | TRBV27 | ASSHKGVPYEQY
few | TRBV18 | ASSPLTSRMINYGYT
many | TRBV12-3/TRBV12-4 | ASSPRGMALYSNQPQH
many | TRBV28 | ASSPRKKGIDHEQY
many | TRBV6-1 | ASSEVNTGELF
many | TRBV19 | ASSPGTGLNTEAF
many | TRBV5-7 | ASTHKGGNTGELF
many | TRBV28 | AAGENQETQY
few | TRBV20-1 | SARGWAEPQH
. | TRBV12-3/TRBV12-4 | ASSLGRRQPQH
many | TRBV28 | ASRTRTGGIYEQY
many | TRBV5-1 | ASSPGGRPWDGAF